The 10 T cell receptor beta chains presented below share a single source sample, sequenced in a study of T cell responses to AZD1222 COVID-19 vaccine (dated by TCRdb to the early 2020s). According to the study, the label for this sample's time point signals: baseline before first vaccination. The treatment or condition label, as the study defines it: meningococcal conjugate vaccine given as trial control. Libraries were prepared through the immunoSEQ multiplex PCR assay. As stored in TCRdb, this immuneACCESS dataset retains in-frame rearrangements with V and J assigned. A fraction of the clones does not appear; measured against another copy, unresolved V genes explain less than half of the discrepancy, and the remainder lacks a known reason. The sample table holds some 150,000 clones, of which approximately 87% were seen once. The ten largest make up under 7% of the sample. Source: peripheral blood, taken on day 0 of MenACWY control vaccination. These receptors all stem from an adult in good health.

V usage is TRBV19 and J usage is TRBJ2-7; D might be TRBD2 (5 bases). CDR1 is LNHDA and CDR2 is SQIVND in the germline V gene (reference sequence). Trimming pared 5 bases from V and 0 bases from J, leaving 20 bases between. The CDR3 totals 17 residues. CDR3 in amino acids: CASSYRVGSGSSYEQYF. CDR3 bases: TGTGCCAGTAGTTATCGGGTTGGTTCGGGGAGCTCCTACGAGCAGTACTTC.

In regard to this clone: The same CDR3 is also encoded by other DNA sequences in this sample. The V gene is TRBV6-1, the J gene TRBJ1-6, with D possibly matching TRBD1 (6 bases). The germline V and J ends were trimmed by 1 base and 10 bases, with 8 bases remaining between them. From germline, CDR1 is MNHNS and CDR2 SASEGT. The length of the CDR3 is 13 residues. CDR3 sequence: CASSEGRGSPLHF. CDR3 sequence (DNA): TGTGCCAGCAGTGAAGGCAGGGGATCACCCCTCCACTTT.

V gene TRBV11-2 combines with J gene TRBJ2-2; D gene unclear. This CDR3 region has 13 residues. CDR1 and CDR2 (germline): SGHAT, FQNNGV. Trimming took 5 bases from V and 3 from J, leaving 7 bases between them. CDR3 in amino acids: CASSDRYTGELFF. The CDR3 bases are TGTGCCAGCAGCGATAGATACACCGGGGAGCTGTTTTTT.

The chain is built from TRBV5-5 and TRBJ1-5, with D perhaps matching TRBD1 (6 bases). V was clipped by 2 bases and J by 7 bases, with 13 bases between them. The CDR3 is 14 amino acids. Per germline, CDR1 SGHKS and CDR2 YYEKEE (reference sequence). The CDR3, as DNA: TGTGCCAGCAGCTTATTTAGGGGGGAACAGCCCCAGCATTTT. Translation: CASSLFRGEQPQHF.

The rearrangement uses TRBV19 and TRBJ2-7; 11 bases fit TRBD1. J gave up 6 bases and V 9 bases, and 7 bases lay outside the gene matches. CDR3 size: 13 residues. Looked up from germline, CDR1 is LNHDA and CDR2 is SQIVND (reference sequence). In nucleotides, the CDR3 is TGTGCCAGCAGTCCGGGACAGGGGGTCGAGCAGTACTTC. Amino acids: CASSPGQGVEQYF.

This clone was seen once. The CDR3: CASSRGQGVSYEQYV. Here the CDR3 DNA reads TGTGCCAGCAGCCGAGGACAGGGGGTAAGCTACGAGCAGTACGTC. V gene TRBV21-1 combines with J gene TRBJ2-7; the table's D call TRBD1 went unverified against the DNA. TRBV21-1 is given as a pseudogene. CDR3 length: 15 amino acids.

The chain links TRBV19 to TRBJ1-2; possibly TRBD1 for D (6 bases). V was shortened by 6 bases and J by 3 bases, with 14 bases between the two germline ends. The germline gives CDR1 LNHDA, CDR2 SQIVND (reference sequence). The CDR3 totals 14 residues. CDR3 amino acids: CASSPGDTYYGYTF. In DNA, the CDR3 is TGTGCCAGTAGCCCTGGGGACACCTACTATGGCTACACCTTC.

The DNA for the CDR3 is TGTGCCAGCAGTTCATCCGGGACAGGGGCCCACGAGCAGTACTTC. This encodes CASSSSGTGAHEQYF. The V and J genes are TRBV28 and TRBJ2-7, with TRBD1 identical over 10 bases. Germline V gives CDR1 MDHEN, CDR2 SYDVKM. Germline trimming cut 4 bases from V and 5 bases from J; bases unmatched to any gene: 8. CDR3 length: 15 residues.

The sample holds one count of this clone. The chain recombines TRBV5-1 with TRBJ1-6; perhaps TRBD1 as D (5 bases). The CDR3 sequence is 14 residues long. Germline loops: CDR1 SGHRS, CDR2 YFSETQ. Trimming took off 4 bases at V and 5 bases at J, with 10 bases between the two ends. Here the CDR3 DNA reads TGCGCCAGCAGCCAGGGTCACGATAATTCACCCCTCCACTTT. Amino acids: CASSQGHDNSPLHF.

The chain joins TRBV2 to TRBJ1-5, with 9 bases aligning to TRBD1. Germline V gene sequence: CDR1 SNHLY, CDR2 FYNNEI. CDR3 size: 14 residues. The J segment lost 5 bases and the V segment lost 6 bases, leaving 5 bases of the junction unmatched. The CDR3 DNA reads TGTGCCAGCAGGAAGACAGGGGGGGATCAGCCCCAGCATTTT. Its protein product is CASRKTGGDQPQHF.